These 27 T cell receptor beta chains were all obtained from the same sample, sequenced in a study of cytomegalovirus exposure and HLA in healthy donors. The protocol was immunoSEQ multiplex PCR, while the TCRdb copy is restricted to in-frame clones and leaves out a portion. This table holds hundreds of thousands of clones, about nine tenths found once. The specimen was PBMCs. The receptors were sampled from a young woman in good health and CMV-seronegative.

V usage is TRBV18 and J usage is TRBJ2-5, with no clear D. V was clipped by 2 bases and J by 4 bases, with 5 bases between them. The CDR3 consists of 12 residues. Germline lookup yields CDR1 KGHSH and CDR2 LQKENI. The CDR3 DNA reads TGTGCCAGCTCACCAGGGCTAGAGACCCAGTACTTC. Translated, it gives CASSPGLETQYF.

The CDR3 coding sequence is TGTGCCAGCAGCTCGATTGACAGGGTGGGCGGCTACACCTTC. Residues: CASSSIDRVGGYTF. The chain employs TRBV7-8 and TRBJ1-2; 7 nucleotides line up with TRBD1. This CDR3 has 14 amino acids. The junction had 10 bases not matched to a gene; V was cut back by 4 bases and J by 8 bases. Germline values: CDR1 SGHVS, CDR2 FQNEAQ.

V and J are TRBV19 and TRBJ2-6, with 10 nucleotides matching TRBD1. J lost 2 bases, V lost 4 bases, and 8 bases had no gene match. The CDR3 is 18 residues long. CDR1 LNHDA and CDR2 SQIVND come from the germline V gene (reference sequence). The CDR3 coding sequence is TGTGCCAGTAGTACCAACGGACAGGGGGTTGCTGGGGCCAACGTCCTGACTTTC. Protein: CASSTNGQGVAGANVLTF.

The DNA for the CDR3 is TGCAGCGTTGATCAACAGGGACCCTACAATGAGCAGTTCTTC. Protein product: CSVDQQGPYNEQFF. The V call is TRBV29-1, the J call TRBJ2-1, with a tentative D call TRBD1 (6 bases). The V end was cut by 3 bases, the J end by 2 bases, with 11 bases between. From germline, CDR1 is SQVTM and CDR2 ANQGSEA. The CDR3 contains 14 residues.

This chain joins TRBV20-1 and TRBJ1-5; D not resolved. Trimming left V 1 base short and J 12 bases short, with 7 bases between. Germline V lookup: CDR1 DFQATT, CDR2 SNEGSKA (reference sequence). This CDR3 has 10 residues. CDR3 DNA sequence: TGCAGTGCTAGAGCCGGCGGCCAGCATTTT. As protein: CSARAGGQHF.

This clone showed up just a few times. V gene TRBV19 combines with J gene TRBJ1-1; 7 positions agree with TRBD1. J was trimmed by 1 base and V by 4 bases; bases with no gene match: 15. Germline V gives CDR1 LNHDA, CDR2 SQIVND (reference sequence). The CDR3 consists of 18 residues. DNA for the CDR3: TGTGCCAGTAGTACTACAGGACAGGCGGGGCCGTCGAACACTGAAGCTTTCTTT. Translation gives CASSTTGQAGPSNTEAFF.

The V call is TRBV7-2, the J call TRBJ2-3, with D unclear. Germline assignment: CDR1 SGHTA and CDR2 FQGNSA. V was trimmed by 5 bases and J by 6 bases, leaving 9 bases between them. The CDR3 has 12 residues. CDR3 sequence: CASSPAADTQYF. The CDR3 coding sequence is TGTGCCAGCAGCCCAGCAGCGGATACGCAGTATTTT.

V is TRBV10-2 and J is TRBJ1-3; D possibly corresponds to TRBD1 (6 bases). The germline gives CDR1 WSHSY, CDR2 SAAADI. V was shortened by 6 bases and J by 0 bases, with 15 bases between the two germline ends. This CDR3 is built from 16 residues. The CDR3 DNA reads TGCGCCAGCAGCTGGGCACAGGGCGGCTCTGGAAACACCATATATTTT. Amino acid sequence: CASSWAQGGSGNTIYF.

This clone appeared a single time. The chain links TRBV5-4 to TRBJ2-7, with 10 nucleotides matching TRBD1. V was clipped by 4 bases and J by 2 bases; unmatched bases: 6. The V gene's germline CDR1 is SGHNT and CDR2 YYREEE (reference sequence). The CDR3 consists of 15 residues. CDR3 nucleotide sequence: TGTGCCAGCAGCCCCTGGACAGGGGGAACCTACGAGCAGTACTTC. Its translation: CASSPWTGGTYEQYF.

The CDR3 spells CASSEGLLEKLFF. The CDR3 DNA sequence: TGTGCCAGCAGCGAGGGACTGCTTGAAAAACTGTTTTTT. The chain employs TRBV7-9 and TRBJ1-4; TRBD1 might be the D (5 bases). CDR1 is SEHNR and CDR2 is FQNEAQ in the germline V gene (reference sequence). The CDR3 is 13 amino acids. Trimming left V 5 bases short and J 7 bases short, with 11 bases between.

This clone turned up a few times. The genes are TRBV19 and TRBJ2-1; the match to TRBD2 covers 11 bases. The CDR3 sequence is 16 residues long. The V gene's germline CDR1 is LNHDA and CDR2 SQIVND (reference sequence). V shed 5 bases, J shed 5 bases, and the junction held 8 bases outside the gene matches. CDR3 amino acids: CASSRLLAGDNNEQFF. Written as DNA, the CDR3 is TGTGCCAGTAGTCGGTTACTAGCGGGGGATAACAATGAGCAGTTCTTC.

The genes are TRBV7-8 and TRBJ1-2; 8 nucleotides line up with TRBD1. Per germline, CDR1 SGHVS and CDR2 FQNEAQ. V lost 3 bases and J lost 4; bases outside the gene matches: 7. The CDR3 covers 15 residues. This CDR3 is CASSLGTGGAYGYTF. Written as DNA, the CDR3 is TGTGCCAGCAGCTTGGGAACAGGGGGGGCCTATGGCTACACCTTC.

The rearrangement links TRBV4-1 to TRBJ2-7; 8 bases agree with TRBD2. CDR3 size: 15 residues. Germline assignment: CDR1 MGHRA and CDR2 YSYEKL. Trimming cost V 5 bases and J 5 bases; bases outside gene matches: 11. CDR3 DNA: TGCGCCAGCAGCTCCGGGCTAGCGGGCTTGGACGAGCAGTACTTC. Protein product: CASSSGLAGLDEQYF.

The V gene is TRBV4-1, the J gene TRBJ1-2; TRBD1 might be the D (6 bases). From germline, CDR1 is MGHRA and CDR2 YSYEKL. The length of the CDR3 is 19 residues. V shed 0 bases and J shed 3 bases, with 23 bases lying between them. The CDR3 sequence: CASSQETRQGRGDHYGYTF. In DNA form, the CDR3 reads TGCGCCAGCAGCCAAGAAACCCGGCAGGGGAGGGGAGATCACTATGGCTACACCTTC.

This chain connects TRBV30 to TRBJ1-1, with D unclear. Trimming took off 8 bases at V and 10 bases at J, with 32 bases between the two ends. Germline V gene sequence: CDR1 GTSNPN, CDR2 SVGIG (reference sequence). This CDR3 region has 16 residues. The CDR3 reads CAALPHSGIYLMGAFF. The CDR3 DNA reads TGTGCCGCTCTCCCCCATTCAGGAATTTATTTGATGGGAGCTTTCTTT.

The genes are TRBV2 and TRBJ2-2, with TRBD2 matching over 14 bases. Looked up from germline, CDR1 is SNHLY and CDR2 is FYNNEI. J was trimmed by 2 bases and V by 6 bases; bases with no gene match: 5. This CDR3 is 17 amino acids long. CDR3 DNA sequence: TGTGCCAGCAGGTCGACTAGCGGGAGGGTAAACACCGGGGAGCTGTTTTTT. It codes for CASRSTSGRVNTGELFF.

The chain has TRBV27 and TRBJ1-1, with D perhaps matching TRBD1 (5 bases). The CDR3 extends over 15 amino acids. Trimming stripped 3 bases from V and 8 bases from J, with 19 bases between. Germline V lookup: CDR1 MNHEY, CDR2 SMNVEV (reference sequence). The chain's CDR3 is CASSFQPRVQGEAFF. CDR3 DNA sequence: TGTGCCAGCAGTTTTCAGCCCAGGGTGCAAGGGGAAGCTTTCTTT.

This rearrangement joins TRBV18 to TRBJ1-5; 9 nucleotides align to TRBD1. The CDR3 contains 14 residues. From germline, CDR1 is KGHSH and CDR2 LQKENI. V shed 6 bases and J 7 bases; nucleotides not matched to a gene: 7. The CDR3: CASSADRGGQPQHF. CDR3 in DNA: TGTGCCAGCTCGGCGGACAGGGGAGGCCAGCCCCAGCATTTT.

The rearrangement joins TRBV28 to TRBJ2-3; no clear D gene. The CDR3 covers 14 residues. CDR1 MDHEN and CDR2 SYDVKM come from the germline V gene. Trimming removed 1 base at V and 1 base at J, with 6 bases between. CDR3 residues: CASSLYQGTDTQYF. For the CDR3, the DNA is TGTGCCAGCAGTTTATATCAGGGCACAGATACGCAGTATTTT.

V and J are TRBV6-6 and TRBJ1-2; possibly TRBD1 for D (6 bases). CDR1 and CDR2 (germline): MNHNY, SVGAGI (reference sequence). The V and J ends lost 7 bases and 7 bases respectively, with 19 bases between them. The CDR3 covers 14 residues. CDR3 residues: CASTRPGGRPGYTF. In DNA form, the CDR3 reads TGTGCCAGCACTCGGCCCGGGGGGCGGCCTGGCTACACCTTC.

This clone has a handful of counts. The chain employs TRBV4-2 and TRBJ1-4; the D is unclear. CDR3 size: 15 residues. Germline loops: CDR1 LGHNA, CDR2 YNFKEQ. The V and J ends lost 0 bases and 4 bases respectively, with 9 bases between them. The CDR3 DNA sequence: TGTGCCAGCAGCCAAGAATTAGCTGGTAATGAAAAACTGTTTTTT. Amino acid sequence: CASSQELAGNEKLFF.

There are a few counts of this clone. The CDR3: CASSPQGDEQFF. DNA for the CDR3: TGTGCCAGCAGCCCACAGGGAGATGAGCAGTTCTTC. The chain carries TRBV7-9 and TRBJ2-1, with D possibly being TRBD1 (6 bases). The ends were cut back, 5 bases at V and 8 bases at J, with 10 bases in the middle. Germline V gives CDR1 SEHNR, CDR2 FQNEAQ (reference sequence). This CDR3 is 12 amino acids long.

The V call is TRBV28, the J call TRBJ2-7; a possible D gene is TRBD1 (6 bases). This CDR3 has 16 amino acids. CDR1 and CDR2 (germline): MDHEN, SYDVKM. V lost 6 bases and J lost 3, with 21 bases in between. CDR3 sequence (DNA): TGTGCCAGCAGCCCCATCAGGGGATCAGGTGGCTACGAGCAGTACTTC. Translated, it gives CASSPIRGSGGYEQYF.

This clone was seen more than once but under ten times. J is TRBJ1-4 and V is TRBV14; D unclear. The germline V gene has CDR1 SGHDN and CDR2 FVKESK. CDR3 length: 12 residues. The ends were cut back, 7 bases at V and 6 bases at J, with 9 bases in the middle. Here the CDR3 DNA reads TGTGCCAGCAAAGCGGGAGATGAAAAACTGTTTTTT. Protein product: CASKAGDEKLFF.

This clone was recorded only once. The rearrangement uses TRBV4-1 and TRBJ1-4; D perhaps matches TRBD1 (5 bases). Germline V gene data show CDR1 as MGHRA and CDR2 as YSYEKL. V was trimmed by 2 bases and J by 6 bases, leaving 13 bases between them. CDR3 length: 15 amino acids. CDR3 nucleotides: TGCGCCAGCAGCCAACCGACGGACATCCATGAAAAACTGTTTTTT. Translating gives CASSQPTDIHEKLFF.

This clone was recorded once. V is TRBV6-5 and J is TRBJ1-5, with 8 bases lining up with TRBD1. The trim removed 6 bases at V and 4 bases at J, leaving 5 bases unmatched. This CDR3 is built from 14 residues. From germline, CDR1 is MNHEY and CDR2 SVGAGI. The CDR3 DNA follows: TGTGCCAGCAGCCGGGGACAGGCGAATCAGCCCCAGCATTTT. Its translation is CASSRGQANQPQHF.

CDR3 residues: CASSLTRVYNEQFF. The CDR3 coding sequence is TGTGCCAGCAGCTTAACTCGGGTTTACAATGAGCAGTTCTTC. This chain links TRBV7-6 with TRBJ2-1; no clear D. The CDR3 totals 14 residues. Germline lookup yields CDR1 SGHVS and CDR2 FNYEAQ. With 2 bases removed from V and 4 bases from J, the gap between germline ends came to 9 bases.